These 32 T cell receptor beta chains came from one sample sequenced in a study of blood T cells in healthy people across ages. The authors ran a second PCR of about 6 to 11 cycles using a sample-barcoded 5' primer and a J-beta primer mix. One entry per CDR3 protein results from TCRdb running MiXCR on the 5' RACE reads. The sample includes about 730,000 distinct CDR3 sequences, more than 40% of them seen just once. The sequencing sample was made of blood. These receptors came from an older woman in good health.

This clonotype turned up a few times. V gene TRBV20-1 combines with J gene TRBJ2-7; D not certain. The CDR3 consists of 12 residues. Trimming left V 7 bases short and J 0 bases short, with 10 bases between. Germline V lookup: CDR1 DFQATT, CDR2 SNEGSKA (reference sequence). The CDR3 nucleotides read TGCAGTGGAAGGGAAAGCTCCTACGAGCAGTACTTC. Translated, it gives CSGRESSYEQYF.

Concerning this clonotype: A much larger clone differs from this one at a single base, so this may be a read error. CDR3 nucleotide sequence: TGCAGTGCGGGGACAGTTAGGACCCAGTTCTTC. The encoded protein is CSAGTVRTQFF. This rearrangement joins TRBV20-1 to TRBJ2-1; 7 nucleotides match TRBD1. The CDR3 runs to 11 residues. Per germline, CDR1 DFQATT and CDR2 SNEGSKA (reference sequence). Trimming at V came to 6 bases and at J to 13 bases, leaving 9 bases not matched to a gene.

This clonotype was seen at least ten times. The CDR3 spells CAVTDPYNEQFF. The CDR3 bases are TGTGCGGTGACAGACCCCTACAATGAGCAGTTCTTC. V and J are TRBV2 and TRBJ2-1; weak D call: TRBD1 (5 bases). CDR1 SNHLY and CDR2 FYNNEI come from the germline V gene. This CDR3 has 12 amino acids.

Note on this clonotype: A much more abundant neighbour one base away suggests this may be a read error. The chain carries TRBV5-1 and TRBJ2-5; possible D gene TRBD2, 6 bases. The V end was cut by 6 bases, the J end by 3 bases, with 15 bases between. The V gene's germline CDR1 is SGHRS and CDR2 YFSETQ. This CDR3 region has 14 residues. The CDR3, as DNA: TGCGCCAGCAACCCCAGACGGACTAAAGAGACCCAGTACTTC. Protein: CASNPRRTKETQYF.

The chain has TRBV30 and TRBJ2-4; the D is unclear. The J call may be incorrect, as the DNA end agrees better with TRBJ2-7. Per the germline V gene, CDR1 is GTSNPN and CDR2 is SVGIG (reference sequence). The CDR3 totals 12 residues. The CDR3 DNA sequence: TGTGCCTGGAGGACGGACGCCTACGAGCAGTACTTC. Translating gives CAWRTDAYEQYF.

This clonotype was seen a few times. The chain links TRBV20-1 to TRBJ2-5, with D unclear. V gave up 6 bases and J gave up 7 bases, with 15 bases separating them. The CDR3 covers 12 residues. Germline loops: CDR1 DFQATT, CDR2 SNEGSKA (reference sequence). CDR3 nucleotides: TGCAGTGCCGAGGCTACGAGTGGGACCCAGTACTTC. It encodes CSAEATSGTQYF.

The chain recombines TRBV7-2 with TRBJ2-2; possible D gene TRBD1, 6 bases. Trimming removed 3 bases at V and 5 bases at J, with 16 bases between. Germline CDR1 SGHTA, CDR2 FQGNSA. CDR3 size: 16 residues. CDR3: CASSLKAGDGTGELFF. CDR3 nucleotides: TGTGCCAGCAGCTTGAAGGCAGGGGATGGTACCGGGGAGCTGTTTTTT.

The rearrangement uses TRBV29-1 and TRBJ2-1; D might be TRBD2 (7 bases). The CDR3 runs to 14 residues. The ends were cut back, 6 bases at V and 4 bases at J, with 16 bases in the middle. Per germline, CDR1 SQVTM and CDR2 ANQGSEA. The CDR3 region is CSVKGGDAYNEQFF. The DNA for the CDR3 is TGCAGCGTCAAAGGGGGGGATGCTTACAATGAGCAGTTCTTC.

This chain joins TRBV7-8 and TRBJ1-5; 8 bases match TRBD1. V lost 5 bases to trimming and J lost 3 bases; unmatched junction nucleotides: 6. Germline loops: CDR1 SGHVS, CDR2 FQNEAQ. The CDR3 is 15 amino acids. The CDR3 sequence is CASSEGQANNQPQHF. CDR3 DNA: TGTGCCAGCAGCGAGGGACAGGCGAACAATCAGCCCCAGCATTTT.

The rearrangement uses TRBV18 and TRBJ2-7; D gene unclear. Germline lookup yields CDR1 KGHSH and CDR2 LQKENI. The ends were cut back, 2 bases at V and 3 bases at J, with 14 bases in the middle. This CDR3 has 15 residues. CDR3 sequence: CASSPGEAWYYEQYF. As DNA, the CDR3 is TGTGCCAGCTCACCAGGGGAAGCATGGTACTACGAGCAGTACTTC. Filled out from reference TRBV18 and TRBJ2-7, the complete variable domain reads NAGVMQNPRHLVRRRGQEARLRCSPMKGHSHVYWYRQLPEEGLKFMVYLQKENIIDESGMPKERFSAEFPKEGPSILRIQQVVRGDSAAYFCASSPGEAWYYEQYFGPGTRLTVT.

The gene calls are TRBV27 and TRBJ1-5, with D tentatively TRBD1 (6 bases). V dropped 5 bases and J dropped 3 bases, with 17 bases sitting between them. The CDR3 is 16 amino acids. Germline lookup yields CDR1 MNHEY and CDR2 SMNVEV (reference sequence). The CDR3 sequence is CASSAPLGGVNQPQHF. The CDR3 DNA reads TGTGCCAGCAGTGCCCCTCTCGGGGGCGTCAATCAGCCCCAGCATTTT.

The genes are TRBV20-1 and TRBJ2-1, with a tentative D call TRBD1 (6 bases). The V gene lost 6 bases and the J gene lost 3 bases, with 15 bases spanning the gap. CDR1 and CDR2 (germline): DFQATT, SNEGSKA (reference sequence). The length of the CDR3 is 14 residues. The CDR3 here is CSAQGQELYNEQFF. For the CDR3, the DNA is TGCAGTGCCCAGGGACAAGAGCTCTACAATGAGCAGTTCTTC.

Only a few counts were recorded for this clonotype. This rearrangement joins TRBV3-1 to TRBJ2-1, with 11 positions matching TRBD2. Germline V gene data show CDR1 as LGHDT and CDR2 as YNNKEL (reference sequence). Unmatched junction bases numbered 6, after V lost 0 bases and J lost 5 bases. CDR3 length: 17 residues. The CDR3 DNA reads TGTGCCAGCAGCCAAGATGCACTAGCGGGAGTGCACAATGAGCAGTTCTTC. Amino acid sequence: CASSQDALAGVHNEQFF.

This rearrangement joins TRBV5-5 to TRBJ2-5, with D maybe TRBD1 (6 bases). Germline CDR1 reads SGHKS; CDR2 reads YYEKEE (reference sequence). V shed 0 bases and J shed 11 bases, with 20 bases lying between them. The CDR3 extends over 15 amino acids. The CDR3 protein is CASSLATGSYYGQYF. In DNA, the CDR3 is TGTGCCAGCAGCTTGGCCACAGGGTCATATTACGGGCAGTACTTC.

The CDR3 protein is CASSVRFEAYEQYF. Here the CDR3 DNA reads TGTGCCAGCAGCGTGCGGTTTGAGGCCTACGAGCAGTACTTC. The chain recombines TRBV9 with TRBJ2-7; D unclear. The germline V gene has CDR1 SGDLS and CDR2 YYNGEE. Trimming took off 2 bases at V and 2 bases at J, with 11 bases between the two ends. CDR3 size: 14 residues.

The chain is built from TRBV6-2 or TRBV6-3 and TRBJ2-5; 8 positions agree with TRBD1. The J call is doubtful: the DNA matches TRBJ2-7 better. This CDR3 has 16 residues. CDR1 is MNHEY, CDR2 SVGEGT, per germline. Here the CDR3 DNA reads TGTGCCAGCATTTCCCCCGGGACAGGTCCCTCTCACGAGCAGTACTTC. Its translation: CASISPGTGPSHEQYF.

In its sample, this clonotype was seen many times. The chain couples TRBV20-1 to TRBJ2-5, with 7 bases identical to TRBD2. With 5 bases clipped from V and 10 bases from J, the junction kept 16 bases outside the gene matches. The CDR3 has 14 amino acids. Germline V gene sequence: CDR1 DFQATT, CDR2 SNEGSKA (reference sequence). CDR3 nucleotides: TGCAGTGCTTCCTCAAGCGGGGCCGGAGGTGACCAGTACTTC. This sequence encodes CSASSSGAGGDQYF.

About this clonotype: A much larger clone lies one base from this, so it may be a read error. V is TRBV29-1 and J is TRBJ2-5, with D perhaps matching TRBD1 or TRBD2 (6 bases each). The CDR3 extends over 14 amino acids. Germline V gene lookup returns CDR1 SQVTM and CDR2 ANQGSEA. With 3 bases removed from V and 2 bases from J, the gap between germline ends came to 13 bases. This CDR3 is CSVDPRGQQETQYF. CDR3 DNA sequence: TGCAGCGTTGACCCTCGGGGGCAGCAAGAGACCCAGTACTTC.

The chain links TRBV5-1 to TRBJ2-7; maybe TRBD1 (7 bases). This CDR3 has 15 residues. Trimming pared 1 base from V and 5 bases from J, leaving 16 bases between. CDR1 is SGHRS, CDR2 YFSETQ, per germline. The CDR3 protein is CASSLMGGQSHEQYF. The CDR3 coding sequence is TGCGCCAGCAGCTTGATGGGGGGACAGTCCCACGAGCAGTACTTC. The whole variable domain, remainder taken from reference TRBV5-1 and TRBJ2-7, is KAGVTQTPRYLIKTRGQQVTLSCSPISGHRSVSWYQQTPGQGLQFLFEYFSETQRNKGNFPGRFSGRQFSNSRSEMNVSTLELGDSALYLCASSLMGGQSHEQYFGPGTRLTVT.

This clonotype was seen at least ten times. A read error may account for a junction end that differs from germline. The chain links TRBV6-2 or TRBV6-3 to TRBJ2-3; D is unclear. This CDR3 has 15 residues. Per the germline V gene, CDR1 is MNHEY and CDR2 is SVGEGT. The CDR3 reads CASSPGLASTDTQYF. In nucleotides, the CDR3 is TGCGCCAGCAGCCCCGGGCTGGCTAGCACAGATACGCAGTATTTT.

The sample holds one count of this clonotype. This chain connects TRBV15 to TRBJ2-1, with a tentative D call TRBD2 (5 bases). The V gene's germline CDR1 is LNHNV and CDR2 YYDKDF (reference sequence). Trimming cost V 0 bases and J 7 bases, with 13 bases left between them. The CDR3 spans 15 residues. For the CDR3, the DNA is TGTGCCACCAGCAGAGATACGCGGGCCCCTAATGAGCAGTTCTTC. It specifies CATSRDTRAPNEQFF.

The J gene is TRBJ1-4, the V gene TRBV28; no firm D call. Per the germline V gene, CDR1 is MDHEN and CDR2 is SYDVKM. This CDR3 has 15 residues. The V end was cut by 6 bases, the J end by 0 bases, with 11 bases between. The chain's CDR3 is CASRGAASTNEKLFF. CDR3 DNA: TGTGCCAGCAGGGGAGCTGCCTCAACTAATGAAAAACTGTTTTTT.

CDR3 nucleotides: TGTGCCAGCAGCCCTCGGGACGGCCTTAAAGCTAACTATGGCTACACCTTC. Protein product: CASSPRDGLKANYGYTF. The V call is TRBV2, the J call TRBJ1-2, with D perhaps TRBD1 (5 bases). CDR1 is SNHLY, CDR2 FYNNEI, per germline. CDR3 size: 17 residues. V shed 6 bases and J shed 0 bases, with 20 bases lying between them.

In its sample, this clonotype was seen once. The chain carries TRBV25-1 and TRBJ2-3; D not resolved. The V end lost 1 base, the J end lost 4 bases, and 6 bases lay between the germline ends. Germline V lookup: CDR1 MGHDK, CDR2 SYGVNS. This CDR3 comprises 13 residues. CDR3 coding DNA: TGTGCCAGCAGTGAATCCCCCTCAGATACGCAGTATTTT. This translates into CASSESPSDTQYF.

The V and J genes are TRBV20-1 and TRBJ1-5; D not resolved. The CDR3 has 14 residues. Trimming cost V 3 bases and J 3 bases, with 12 bases left between them. The germline V gene has CDR1 DFQATT and CDR2 SNEGSKA (reference sequence). The CDR3 reads CSARVPRNNQPQHF. The CDR3 bases are TGCAGTGCTAGGGTTCCACGGAACAATCAGCCCCAGCATTTT.

The chain joins TRBV4-3 to TRBJ2-5; TRBD2 matches at 8 bases. This CDR3 spans 18 amino acids. Unmatched junction bases numbered 24, after V lost 4 bases and J lost 11 bases. The germline V gene has CDR1 LGHNA and CDR2 YSLEER. CDR3 loop: CASSRDVSRGGTYNEQYF. The CDR3, as DNA: TGCGCCAGCAGCCGGGACGTGAGTCGGGGGGGGACCTACAATGAGCAGTACTTC.

V and J are TRBV7-2 and TRBJ2-1; 9 bases align to TRBD2. This CDR3 is built from 16 residues. Germline lookup yields CDR1 SGHTA and CDR2 FQGNSA. The J segment lost 4 bases and the V segment lost 2 bases, leaving 6 bases of the junction unmatched. The CDR3 DNA reads as TGTGCCAGCAGCTTATCGTCTAGCGGGGATTACAATGAGCAGTTCTTC. This translates into CASSLSSSGDYNEQFF.

Ten or more counts support this clonotype. This sequence joins TRBV5-6 and TRBJ2-3, with D tentatively TRBD2 (5 bases). This CDR3 is 17 amino acids long. Germline CDR1 SGHDT, CDR2 YYEEEE. Trimming shortened V by 3 bases and J by 9 bases, and 26 bases separated the two germline ends. The DNA of the CDR3 is TGTGCCAGCAGCTCTTCAGGAACCTCAAGGTCGCGGGTAACGCAGTATTTT. Amino acids: CASSSSGTSRSRVTQYF.

As for this clonotype: A much larger clone lies a single base off, so this may be a read error. This chain joins TRBV27 and TRBJ1-2; 7 bases fit TRBD1. This CDR3 is built from 14 residues. Germline V gene data show CDR1 as MNHEY and CDR2 as SMNVEV (reference sequence). The CDR3: CASSVSRDSYGYTF. The CDR3 DNA reads as TGTGCCAGCAGTGTATCCCGGGACAGCTATGGCTACACCTTC.

This clonotype was counted only a few times. This chain uses TRBV20-1 with TRBJ2-1; D uncertain. V was clipped by 5 bases and J by 4 bases, with 21 bases between them. The CDR3 is 16 amino acids. The germline gives CDR1 DFQATT, CDR2 SNEGSKA (reference sequence). For the CDR3, the DNA is TGCAGTGCTCCGAGCGCTGACCAGATAAATTACAATGAGCAGTTCTTC. Translation: CSAPSADQINYNEQFF.

In DNA, the CDR3 is TGTGCCAGCAGCTTAGGGGACAGTCACCACTACGAGCAGTACTTC. Translated: CASSLGDSHHYEQYF. The rearrangement uses TRBV11-3 and TRBJ2-7, with 7 positions matching TRBD1. The V gene's germline CDR1 is SGHNT and CDR2 YENEEA. V was clipped by 1 base and J by 3 bases; unmatched bases: 6. The CDR3 consists of 15 residues.

This clonotype was seen a handful of times. The rearrangement links TRBV20-1 to TRBJ2-1; 8 bases agree with TRBD2. Germline V CDR1 and CDR2: DFQATT, SNEGSKA (reference sequence). V was pared by 3 bases and J by 4 bases, with 8 bases of the junction left unmatched. This CDR3 has 15 amino acids. In DNA, the CDR3 is TGCAGTGCTAGGGCGGTACTAGCGGAGTACAATGAGCAGTTCTTC. Protein: CSARAVLAEYNEQFF.